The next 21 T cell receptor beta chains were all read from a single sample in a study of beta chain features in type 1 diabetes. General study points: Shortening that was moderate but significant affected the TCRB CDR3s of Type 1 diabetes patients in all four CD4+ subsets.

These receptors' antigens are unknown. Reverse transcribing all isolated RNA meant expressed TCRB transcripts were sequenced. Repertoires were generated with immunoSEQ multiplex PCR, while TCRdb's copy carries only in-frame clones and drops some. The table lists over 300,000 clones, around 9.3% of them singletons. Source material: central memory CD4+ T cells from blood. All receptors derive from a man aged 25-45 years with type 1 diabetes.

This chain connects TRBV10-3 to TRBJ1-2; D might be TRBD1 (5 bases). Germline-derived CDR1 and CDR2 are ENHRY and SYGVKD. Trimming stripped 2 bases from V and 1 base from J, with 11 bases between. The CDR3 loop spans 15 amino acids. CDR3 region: CAISEGGVVNYGYTF. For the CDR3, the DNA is TGTGCCATCAGTGAGGGGGGAGTAGTTAACTATGGCTACACCTTC.

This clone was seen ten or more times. The CDR3 is CASSLERSGNTIYF. In DNA, the CDR3 is TGTGCCAGCAGCTTAGAGCGCTCTGGAAACACCATATATTTT. V is TRBV7-2 and J is TRBJ1-3; no firm D call. V dropped 1 base and J dropped 0 bases, with 4 bases sitting between them. The germline CDR1 and CDR2 sequences are SGHTA and FQGNSA. The length of the CDR3 is 14 residues.

In DNA form, the CDR3 reads TGTGCCAGCAGTGGACCGGGACAGGGGTCCGGCTACACCTTC. This sequence encodes CASSGPGQGSGYTF. The chain employs TRBV6-1 and TRBJ1-2; 10 bases are a match to TRBD1. The germline gives CDR1 MNHNS, CDR2 SASEGT. This CDR3 has 14 residues. Losses at the gene ends were 4 bases for V and 8 bases for J; bases not matched to a gene: 7.

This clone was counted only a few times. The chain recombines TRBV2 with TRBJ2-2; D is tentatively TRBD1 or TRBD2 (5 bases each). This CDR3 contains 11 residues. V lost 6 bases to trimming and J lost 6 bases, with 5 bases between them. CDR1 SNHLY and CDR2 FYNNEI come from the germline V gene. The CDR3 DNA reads TGTGCCAGCAGGGGGGCCGGGGAGCTGTTTTTT. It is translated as CASRGAGELFF.

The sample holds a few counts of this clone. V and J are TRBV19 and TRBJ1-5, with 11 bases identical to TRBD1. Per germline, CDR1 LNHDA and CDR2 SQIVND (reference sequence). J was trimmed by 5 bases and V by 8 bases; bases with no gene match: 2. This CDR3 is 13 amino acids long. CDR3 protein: CASGTGGYQPQHF. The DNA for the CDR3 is TGTGCCAGTGGGACAGGGGGGTATCAGCCCCAGCATTTT.

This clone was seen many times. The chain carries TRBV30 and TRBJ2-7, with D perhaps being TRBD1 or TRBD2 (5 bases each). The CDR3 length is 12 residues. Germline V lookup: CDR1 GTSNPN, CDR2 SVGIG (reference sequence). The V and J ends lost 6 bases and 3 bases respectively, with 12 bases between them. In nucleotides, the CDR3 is TGTGCCTGCTCCCGGGACGGCTACGAGCAGTACTTC. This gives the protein CACSRDGYEQYF.

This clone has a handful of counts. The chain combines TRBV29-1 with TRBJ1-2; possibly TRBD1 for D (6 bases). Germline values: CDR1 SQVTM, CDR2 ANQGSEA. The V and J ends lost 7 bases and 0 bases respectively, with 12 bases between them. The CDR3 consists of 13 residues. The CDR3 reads CSARDNSNYGYTF. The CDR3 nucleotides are TGCAGCGCTCGGGACAACTCTAACTATGGCTACACCTTC.

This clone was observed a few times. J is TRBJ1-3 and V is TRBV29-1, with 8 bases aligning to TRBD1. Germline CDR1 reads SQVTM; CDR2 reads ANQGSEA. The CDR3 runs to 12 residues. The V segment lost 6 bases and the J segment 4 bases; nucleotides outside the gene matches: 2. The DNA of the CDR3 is TGCAGCGTCGGACAGGGCGGAAACACCATATATTTT. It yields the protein CSVGQGGNTIYF.

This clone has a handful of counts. The CDR3 sequence is CASSPNKGDTQYF. The CDR3 region has the DNA TGTGCCAGCTCACCGAACAAAGGAGATACGCAGTATTTT. The gene calls are TRBV18 and TRBJ2-3; unclear D gene. The ends were cut back, 3 bases at V and 5 bases at J, with 9 bases in the middle. Germline-derived CDR1 and CDR2 are KGHSH and LQKENI. CDR3 size: 13 residues. Full variable domain (outside the CDR3, taken from reference TRBV18 and TRBJ2-3): NAGVMQNPRHLVRRRGQEARLRCSPMKGHSHVYWYRQLPEEGLKFMVYLQKENIIDESGMPKERFSAEFPKEGPSILRIQQVVRGDSAAYFCASSPNKGDTQYFGPGTRLTVL.

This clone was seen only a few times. The DNA of the CDR3 is TGTGCCAGCAGCCCTCGACAGGGAAAGGAATCACCCCTCCACTTT. Translation gives CASSPRQGKESPLHF. The gene calls are TRBV6-5 and TRBJ1-6, with 7 bases identical to TRBD1. CDR3 length: 15 amino acids. CDR1 is MNHEY and CDR2 is SVGAGI in the germline V gene. Germline trimming cut 6 bases from V and 10 bases from J; bases unmatched to any gene: 12.

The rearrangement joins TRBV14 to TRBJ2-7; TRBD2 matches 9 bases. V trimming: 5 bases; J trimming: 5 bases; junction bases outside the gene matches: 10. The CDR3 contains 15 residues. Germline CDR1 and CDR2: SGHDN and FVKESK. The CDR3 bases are TGTGCCAGCAGCTACTGGACTAGCGTTGAAGACGAGCAGTACTTC. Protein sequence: CASSYWTSVEDEQYF.

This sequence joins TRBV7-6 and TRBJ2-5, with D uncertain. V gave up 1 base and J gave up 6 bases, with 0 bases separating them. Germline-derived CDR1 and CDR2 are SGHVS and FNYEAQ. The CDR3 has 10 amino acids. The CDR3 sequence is CASSLETQYF. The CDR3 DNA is TGTGCCAGCAGCTTAGAGACCCAGTACTTC.

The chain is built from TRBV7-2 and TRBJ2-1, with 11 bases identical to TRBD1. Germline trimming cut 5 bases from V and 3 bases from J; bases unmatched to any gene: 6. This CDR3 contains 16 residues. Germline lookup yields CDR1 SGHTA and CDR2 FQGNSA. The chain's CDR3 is CASSPAGTGGYNEQFF. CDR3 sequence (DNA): TGTGCCAGCAGCCCCGCAGGGACAGGGGGCTACAATGAGCAGTTCTTC. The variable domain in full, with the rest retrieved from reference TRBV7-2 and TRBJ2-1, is GAGVSQSPSNKVTEKGKDVELRCDPISGHTALYWYRQSLGQGLEFLIYFQGNSAPDKSGLPSDRFSAERTGGSVSTLTIQRTQQEDSAVYLCASSPAGTGGYNEQFFGPGTRLTVL.

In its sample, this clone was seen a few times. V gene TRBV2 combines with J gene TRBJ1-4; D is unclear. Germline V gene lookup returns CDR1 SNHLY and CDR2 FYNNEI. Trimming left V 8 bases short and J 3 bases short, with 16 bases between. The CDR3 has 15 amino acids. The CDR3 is CASQQNLQANEKLFF. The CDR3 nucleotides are TGTGCCAGCCAACAAAACCTTCAGGCTAATGAAAAACTGTTTTTT. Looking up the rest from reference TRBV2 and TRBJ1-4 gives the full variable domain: EPEVTQTPSHQVTQMGQEVILRCVPISNHLYFYWYRQILGQKVEFLVSFYNNEISEKSEIFDDQFSVERPDGSNFTLKIRSTKLEDSAMYFCASQQNLQANEKLFFGSGTQLSVL.

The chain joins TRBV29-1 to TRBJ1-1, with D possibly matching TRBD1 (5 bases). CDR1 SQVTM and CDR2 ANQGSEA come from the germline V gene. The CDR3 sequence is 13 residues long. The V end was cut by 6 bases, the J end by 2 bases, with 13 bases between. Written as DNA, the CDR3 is TGCAGCGTGAAGCAGGGTAGTAACACTGAAGCTTTCTTT. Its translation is CSVKQGSNTEAFF.

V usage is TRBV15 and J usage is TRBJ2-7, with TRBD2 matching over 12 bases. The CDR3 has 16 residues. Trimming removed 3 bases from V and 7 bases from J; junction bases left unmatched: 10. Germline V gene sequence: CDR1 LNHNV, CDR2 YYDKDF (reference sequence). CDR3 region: CATSSPSLAGGREQYF. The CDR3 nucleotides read TGTGCCACCAGCAGCCCATCGCTAGCGGGGGGGCGGGAGCAGTACTTC.

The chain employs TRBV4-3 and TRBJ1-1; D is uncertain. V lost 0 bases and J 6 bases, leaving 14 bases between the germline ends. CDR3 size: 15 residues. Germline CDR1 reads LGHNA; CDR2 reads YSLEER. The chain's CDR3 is CASSQDTRGKAEAFF. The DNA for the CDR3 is TGCGCCAGCAGCCAAGATACCAGAGGAAAGGCTGAAGCTTTCTTT.

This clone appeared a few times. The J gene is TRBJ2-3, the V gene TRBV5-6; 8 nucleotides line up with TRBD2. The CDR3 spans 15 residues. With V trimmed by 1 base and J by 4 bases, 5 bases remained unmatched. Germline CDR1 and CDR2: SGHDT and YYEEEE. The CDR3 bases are TGTGCCAGCAGCTTGAAAAGCGGGGGCCCAGATACGCAGTATTTT. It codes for CASSLKSGGPDTQYF.

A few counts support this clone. DNA for the CDR3: TGTGCCTCGGGAAATCCCTGGGGGGAGCTGTTTTTT. Translation gives CASGNPWGELFF. The V gene is TRBV10-3, the J gene TRBJ2-2, with D possibly matching TRBD2 (5 bases). Germline V gene sequence: CDR1 ENHRY, CDR2 SYGVKD. Trimming took 11 bases from V and 8 from J, leaving 15 bases between them. There are 12 residues in the CDR3.

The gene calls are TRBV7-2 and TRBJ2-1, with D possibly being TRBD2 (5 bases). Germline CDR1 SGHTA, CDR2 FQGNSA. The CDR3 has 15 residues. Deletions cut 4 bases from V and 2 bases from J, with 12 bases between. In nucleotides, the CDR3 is TGTGCCAGCAGCTCATACGCGAGGGCCTACAATGAGCAGTTCTTC. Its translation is CASSSYARAYNEQFF.

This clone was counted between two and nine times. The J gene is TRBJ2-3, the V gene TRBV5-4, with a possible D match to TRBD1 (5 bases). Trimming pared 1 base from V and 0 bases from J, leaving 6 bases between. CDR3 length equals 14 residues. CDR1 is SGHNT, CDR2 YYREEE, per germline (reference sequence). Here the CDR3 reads CASSLRGSTDTQYF. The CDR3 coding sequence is TGTGCCAGCAGCTTGAGGGGAAGCACAGATACGCAGTATTTT.